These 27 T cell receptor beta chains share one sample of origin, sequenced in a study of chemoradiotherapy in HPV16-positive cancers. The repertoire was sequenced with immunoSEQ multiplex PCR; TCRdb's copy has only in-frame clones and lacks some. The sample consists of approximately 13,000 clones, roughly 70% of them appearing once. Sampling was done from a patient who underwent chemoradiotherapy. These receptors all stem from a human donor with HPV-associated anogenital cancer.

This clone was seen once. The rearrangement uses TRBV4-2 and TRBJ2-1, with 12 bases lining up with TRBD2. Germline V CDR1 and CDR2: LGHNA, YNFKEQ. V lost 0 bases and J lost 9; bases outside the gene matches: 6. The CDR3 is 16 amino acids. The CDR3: CASSQETSGSYSEQFF. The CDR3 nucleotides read TGTGCCAGCAGCCAAGAGACTAGCGGGAGCTATAGTGAGCAGTTCTTC.

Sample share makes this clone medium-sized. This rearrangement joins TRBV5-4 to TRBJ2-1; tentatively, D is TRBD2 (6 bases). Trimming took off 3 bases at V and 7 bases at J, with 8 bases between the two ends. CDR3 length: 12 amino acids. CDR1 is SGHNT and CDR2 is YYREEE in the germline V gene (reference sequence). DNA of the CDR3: TGTGCCAGCAGCTCGGGGGTTAATGAGCAGTTCTTC. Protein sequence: CASSSGVNEQFF.

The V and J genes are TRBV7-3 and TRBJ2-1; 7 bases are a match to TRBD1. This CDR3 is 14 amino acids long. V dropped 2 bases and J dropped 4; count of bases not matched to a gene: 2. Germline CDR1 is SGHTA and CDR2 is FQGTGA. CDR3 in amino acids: CASSLGQEYNEQFF. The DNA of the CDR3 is TGTGCCAGCAGCTTAGGACAGGAATACAATGAGCAGTTCTTC. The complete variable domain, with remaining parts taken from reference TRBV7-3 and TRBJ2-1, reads GAGVSQTPSNKVTEKGKYVELRCDPISGHTALYWYRQSLGQGPEFLIYFQGTGAADDSGLPNDRFFAVRPEGSVSTLKIQRTERGDSAVYLCASSLGQEYNEQFFGPGTRLTVL.

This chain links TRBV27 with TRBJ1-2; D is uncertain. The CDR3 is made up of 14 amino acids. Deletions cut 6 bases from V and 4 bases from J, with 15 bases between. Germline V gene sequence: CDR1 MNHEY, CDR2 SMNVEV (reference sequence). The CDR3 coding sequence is TGTGCCAGCAGCCCCCCCGGACTCCTCTATGGCTACACCTTC. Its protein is CASSPPGLLYGYTF.

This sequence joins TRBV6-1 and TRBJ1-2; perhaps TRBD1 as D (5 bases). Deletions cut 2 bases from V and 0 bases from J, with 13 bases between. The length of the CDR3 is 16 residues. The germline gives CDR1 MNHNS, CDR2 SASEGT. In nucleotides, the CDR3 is TGTGCCAGCAGTGAAAGGTTGAGGGGAGCTAACTATGGCTACACCTTC. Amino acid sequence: CASSERLRGANYGYTF.

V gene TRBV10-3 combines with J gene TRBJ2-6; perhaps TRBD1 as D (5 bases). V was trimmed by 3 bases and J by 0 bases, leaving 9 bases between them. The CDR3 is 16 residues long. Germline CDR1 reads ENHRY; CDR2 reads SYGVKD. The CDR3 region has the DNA TGTGCCATCAGTGACGGACACTTCTCTGGGGCCAACGTCCTGACTTTC. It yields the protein CAISDGHFSGANVLTF.

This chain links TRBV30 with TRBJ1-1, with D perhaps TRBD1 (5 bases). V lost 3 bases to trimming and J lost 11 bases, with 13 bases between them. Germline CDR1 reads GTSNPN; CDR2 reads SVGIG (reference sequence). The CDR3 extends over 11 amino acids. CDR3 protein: CAWSEGFGAFF. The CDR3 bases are TGTGCCTGGAGCGAGGGGTTTGGCGCTTTCTTT.

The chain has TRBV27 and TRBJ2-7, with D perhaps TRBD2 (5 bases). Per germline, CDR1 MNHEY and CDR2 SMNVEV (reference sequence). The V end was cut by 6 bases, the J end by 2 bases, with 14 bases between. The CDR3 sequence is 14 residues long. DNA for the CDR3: TGTGCCAGCAGGGCCGGGATGCCCCCCTACGAGCAGTACTTC. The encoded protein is CASRAGMPPYEQYF.

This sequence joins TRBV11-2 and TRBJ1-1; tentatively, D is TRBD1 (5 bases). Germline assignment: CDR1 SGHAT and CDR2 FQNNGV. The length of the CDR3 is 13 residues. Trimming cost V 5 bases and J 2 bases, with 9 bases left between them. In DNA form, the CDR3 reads TGTGCCAGCAGCCGGGACCGAAACACTGAAGCTTTCTTT. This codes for CASSRDRNTEAFF.

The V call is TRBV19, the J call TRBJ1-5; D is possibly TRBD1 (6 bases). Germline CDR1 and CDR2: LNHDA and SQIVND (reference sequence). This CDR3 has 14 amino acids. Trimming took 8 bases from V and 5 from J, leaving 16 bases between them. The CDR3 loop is CASWGRAAHQPQHF. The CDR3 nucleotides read TGTGCCAGTTGGGGGCGAGCAGCCCATCAGCCCCAGCATTTT. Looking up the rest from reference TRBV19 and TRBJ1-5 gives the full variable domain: DGGITQSPKYLFRKEGQNVTLSCEQNLNHDAMYWYRQDPGQGLRLIYYSQIVNDFQKGDIAEGYSVSREKKESFPLTVTSAQKNPTAFYLCASWGRAAHQPQHFGDGTRLSIL.

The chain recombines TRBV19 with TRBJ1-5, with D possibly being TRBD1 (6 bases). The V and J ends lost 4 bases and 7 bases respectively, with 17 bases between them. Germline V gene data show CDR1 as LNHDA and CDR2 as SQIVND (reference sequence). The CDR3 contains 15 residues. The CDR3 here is CASSKFRGQGQPQHF. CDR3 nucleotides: TGTGCCAGTAGTAAGTTCCGGGGGCAGGGGCAGCCCCAGCATTTT.

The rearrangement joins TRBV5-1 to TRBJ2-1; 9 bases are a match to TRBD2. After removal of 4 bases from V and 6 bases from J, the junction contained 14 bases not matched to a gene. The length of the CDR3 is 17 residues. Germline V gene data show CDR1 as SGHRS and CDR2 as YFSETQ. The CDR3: CASSPLSAREGLNEQFF. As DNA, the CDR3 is TGCGCCAGCAGCCCCTTGTCGGCGCGGGAGGGGCTCAATGAGCAGTTCTTC. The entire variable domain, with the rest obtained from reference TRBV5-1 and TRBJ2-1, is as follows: KAGVTQTPRYLIKTRGQQVTLSCSPISGHRSVSWYQQTPGQGLQFLFEYFSETQRNKGNFPGRFSGRQFSNSRSEMNVSTLELGDSALYLCASSPLSAREGLNEQFFGPGTRLTVL.

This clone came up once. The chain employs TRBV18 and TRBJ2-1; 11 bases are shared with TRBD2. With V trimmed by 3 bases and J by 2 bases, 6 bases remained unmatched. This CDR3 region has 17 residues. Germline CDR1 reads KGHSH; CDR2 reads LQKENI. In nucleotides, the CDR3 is TGTGCCAGCTCACCGATCCTAGCGGGAGGTACCTACAATGAGCAGTTCTTC. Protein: CASSPILAGGTYNEQFF.

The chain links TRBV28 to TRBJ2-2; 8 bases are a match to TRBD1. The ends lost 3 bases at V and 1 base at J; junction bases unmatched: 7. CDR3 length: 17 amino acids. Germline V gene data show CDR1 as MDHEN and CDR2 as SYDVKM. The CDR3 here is CASSLGQGAMNTGELFF. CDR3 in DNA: TGTGCCAGCAGTTTGGGGCAGGGGGCGATGAACACCGGGGAGCTGTTTTTT. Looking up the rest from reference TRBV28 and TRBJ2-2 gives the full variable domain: DVKVTQSSRYLVKRTGEKVFLECVQDMDHENMFWYRQDPGLGLRLIYFSYDVKMKEKGDIPEGYSVSREKKERFSLILESASTNQTSMYLCASSLGQGAMNTGELFFGEGSRLTVL.

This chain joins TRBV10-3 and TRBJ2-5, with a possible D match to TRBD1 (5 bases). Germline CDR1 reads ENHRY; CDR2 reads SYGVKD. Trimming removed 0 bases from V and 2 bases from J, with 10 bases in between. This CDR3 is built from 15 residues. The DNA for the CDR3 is TGTGCCATCAGTGAGTCTCGTGACAGACAAGAGACCCAGTACTTC. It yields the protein CAISESRDRQETQYF.

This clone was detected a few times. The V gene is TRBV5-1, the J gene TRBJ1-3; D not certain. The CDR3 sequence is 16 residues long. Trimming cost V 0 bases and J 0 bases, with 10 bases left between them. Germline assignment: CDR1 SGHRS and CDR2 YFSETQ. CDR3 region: CASSLGPADSGNTIYF. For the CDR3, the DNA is TGCGCCAGCAGCTTGGGGCCGGCCGACTCTGGAAACACCATATATTTT.

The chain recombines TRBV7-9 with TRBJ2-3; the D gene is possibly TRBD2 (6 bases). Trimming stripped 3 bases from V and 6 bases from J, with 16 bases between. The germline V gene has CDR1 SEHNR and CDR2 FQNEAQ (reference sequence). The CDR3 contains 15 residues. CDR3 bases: TGTGCCAGCAGCTTTTATCCGGGAGTGGGGGATACGCAGTATTTT. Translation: CASSFYPGVGDTQYF.

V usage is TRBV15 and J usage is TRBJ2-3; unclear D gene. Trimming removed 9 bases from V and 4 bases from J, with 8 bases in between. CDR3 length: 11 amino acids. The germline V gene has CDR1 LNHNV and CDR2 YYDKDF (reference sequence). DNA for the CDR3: TGTGCCACTGGGCTGGCAGATACGCAGTATTTT. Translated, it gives CATGLADTQYF.

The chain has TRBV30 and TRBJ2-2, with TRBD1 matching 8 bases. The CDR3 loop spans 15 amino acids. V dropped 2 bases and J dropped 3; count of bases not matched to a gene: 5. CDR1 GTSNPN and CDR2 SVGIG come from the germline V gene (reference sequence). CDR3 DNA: TGTGCCTGGAGTCGGACAGGGATTGACACCGGGGAGCTGTTTTTT. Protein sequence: CAWSRTGIDTGELFF.

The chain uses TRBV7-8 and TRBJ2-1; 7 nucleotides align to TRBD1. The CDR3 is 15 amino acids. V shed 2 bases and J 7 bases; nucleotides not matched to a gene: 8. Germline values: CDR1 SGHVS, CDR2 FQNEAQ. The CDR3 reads CASSLSEGAQNEQFF. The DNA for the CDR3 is TGTGCCAGCAGCTTATCAGAGGGGGCGCAGAATGAGCAGTTCTTC.

DNA for the CDR3: TGCGCCAGCAGCCAACCTGGACCTGGGGCCAACGTCCTGACTTTC. This codes for CASSQPGPGANVLTF. This chain uses TRBV5-1 with TRBJ2-6; D is unclear. The CDR3 consists of 15 residues. Trimming stripped 4 bases from V and 2 bases from J, with 10 bases between. Germline V CDR1 and CDR2: SGHRS, YFSETQ.

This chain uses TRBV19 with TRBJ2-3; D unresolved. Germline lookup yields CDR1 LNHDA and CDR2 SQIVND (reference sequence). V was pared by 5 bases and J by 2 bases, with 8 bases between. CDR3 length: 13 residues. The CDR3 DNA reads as TGTGCCAGTAGTTGGCAGTCCACAGATACGCAGTATTTT. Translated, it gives CASSWQSTDTQYF.

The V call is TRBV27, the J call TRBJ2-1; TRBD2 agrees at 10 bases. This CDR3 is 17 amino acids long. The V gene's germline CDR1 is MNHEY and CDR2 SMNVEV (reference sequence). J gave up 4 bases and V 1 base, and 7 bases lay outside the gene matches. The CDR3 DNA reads TGTGCCAGCAGTTTATTGCCCCGACTAGCGGGTTACAATGAGCAGTTCTTC. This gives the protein CASSLLPRLAGYNEQFF.

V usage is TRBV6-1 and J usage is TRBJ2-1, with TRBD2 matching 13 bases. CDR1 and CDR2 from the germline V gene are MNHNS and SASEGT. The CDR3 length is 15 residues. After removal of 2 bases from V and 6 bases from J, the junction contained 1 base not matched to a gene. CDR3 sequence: CASSETSGRANEQFF. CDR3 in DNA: TGTGCCAGCAGTGAAACTAGCGGGAGGGCCAATGAGCAGTTCTTC.

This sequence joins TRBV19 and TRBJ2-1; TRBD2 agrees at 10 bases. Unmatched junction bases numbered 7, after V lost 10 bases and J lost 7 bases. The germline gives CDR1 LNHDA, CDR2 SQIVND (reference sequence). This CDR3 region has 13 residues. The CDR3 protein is CATSGSWSNEQFF. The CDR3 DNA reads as TGTGCCACTAGCGGGAGTTGGTCGAATGAGCAGTTCTTC.

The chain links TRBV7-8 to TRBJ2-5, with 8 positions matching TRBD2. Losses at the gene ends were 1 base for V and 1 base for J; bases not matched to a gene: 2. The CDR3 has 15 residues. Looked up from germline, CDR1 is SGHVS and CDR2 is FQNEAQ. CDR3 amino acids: CASSLELAAQETQYF. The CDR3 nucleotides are TGTGCCAGCAGCTTAGAACTAGCGGCCCAAGAGACCCAGTACTTC.

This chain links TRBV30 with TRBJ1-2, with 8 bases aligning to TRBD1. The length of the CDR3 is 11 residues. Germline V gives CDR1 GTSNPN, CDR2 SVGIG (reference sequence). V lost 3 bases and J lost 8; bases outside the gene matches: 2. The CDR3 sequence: CAWSGDRGYTF. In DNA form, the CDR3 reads TGTGCCTGGAGCGGGGACAGGGGCTACACCTTC.